A selection of T cell receptor beta chains follows, all from one sample in a study of vaccination and CD4 T cells after COVID-19. The antigens these receptors bind are not known. TCRdb called the PCR reads again in MiXCR, with one record for every CDR3 protein. The data show around 17,000 distinct CDR3 sequences, about 75% seen once. Specimen: CD4+ T cells from blood, cultured in vitro. These receptors were taken from a human donor who had recovered from COVID-19. Both conserved end residues are part of each CDR3. Fields, in order: D gene, clone size, V gene, J gene, CDR3 DNA, CDR3 protein. D genes are given only for firm matches. A row's size may be missing; if present it is once, few, many or a size class.

>TRBD2|.|TRBV20-1|TRBJ2-5
TGCAGTGCCGCCCGGAGCGGGGGCCGTCAAGAGACCCAGTACTTC
CSAARSGGRQETQYF
>.|.|TRBV20-1|TRBJ1-1
TGCAGTGCTAGGTCCAGCTACACTGAAGCTTTCTTT
CSARSSYTEAFF
>.|.|TRBV10-2|TRBJ1-5
TGCGCCAGCAGTGAAACAGGCAATCAGCCCCAGCATTTT
CASSETGNQPQHF
>.|.|TRBV6-5|TRBJ2-3
TGTGCCAGCAGTTACCTTACAGGGACAGATACGCAGTATTTT
CASSYLTGTDTQYF
>.|few|TRBV15|TRBJ1-6
TGTGCCACCAGCAGAGACAGGGTATCCTCACCCCTCCACTTT
CATSRDRVSSPLHF
>TRBD2|few|TRBV20-1|TRBJ2-5
TGCAGTGCCCGGACTAGCGGGCGGCAAATAACCCAGTACTTC
CSARTSGRQITQYF
>.|.|TRBV6-2/TRBV6-3|TRBJ2-5
TGTGCCAGTGGACTTGCAACCGGGTTCCAAGAGACCCAGTACTTC
CASGLATGFQETQYF
>.|.|TRBV7-9|TRBJ2-2
TGTGCCAGCAGCTTAGTCCCTAGAGGCACCGGGGAGCTGTTTTTT
CASSLVPRGTGELFF
>TRBD2|.|TRBV27|TRBJ2-1
TGTGCCAGCCAGGGACTAGCGGGTAACTACAATGAGCAGTTCTTC
CASQGLAGNYNEQFF
>.|.|TRBV10-3|TRBJ2-7
TGTGCCATCACCGCAGGGGACGGTGGTCCCTACGAGCAGTACTTC
CAITAGDGGPYEQYF